This is a list of T cell receptor beta chains from one sample in a study of shared clonotypes between healthy human individuals. Profiled with immunoSEQ multiplex PCR; TCRdb holds only in-frame clones, not every one. The sample includes over a million clones, 95% to 99% of them seen just once. The sample was naive CD4+ T cells sorted from blood. These receptors were obtained from a man aged 25-40 years in good health. Each CDR3 is given with its conserved first and last residue. A D gene is named only where the DNA matches it firmly. Size is omitted from some rows. Given values are once, few, many or a class for expanded clones.

TRBJ2-2	NA	TRBV5-4	once	CASSFRGNTGELFF	TGTGCCAGCAGCTTTAGGGGAAACACCGGGGAGCTGTTTTTT
TRBJ2-7	TRBD2	TRBV7-6	NA	CASRRTSASYEQYF	TGTGCCAGCAGGAGGACTAGCGCCTCCTACGAGCAGTACTTC
TRBJ2-5	NA	TRBV5-6	once	CASSIQGGGQGRSATQYF	TGTGCCAGCAGCATTCAAGGTGGTGGGCAGGGAAGGTCGGCGACCCAGTACTTC
TRBJ1-1	NA	TRBV4-1	NA	CASTPGGARSTEAFF	TGCGCCAGCACCCCGGGGGGGGCGAGGAGCACTGAAGCTTTCTTT
TRBJ2-2	NA	TRBV20-1	NA	CSASVTGELFF	TGCAGTGCTAGCGTAACCGGGGAGCTGTTTTTT
TRBJ2-3	NA	TRBV2	NA	CASTEGKGWSTDTQYF	TGTGCCAGCACCGAAGGGAAGGGTTGGAGCACAGATACGCAGTATTTT
TRBJ1-1	TRBD1	TRBV9	NA	CASSPRDRDHTEAFF	TGTGCCAGCAGCCCCCGGGACAGGGACCACACTGAAGCTTTCTTT
TRBJ2-4	TRBD2	TRBV5-1	once	CASSPGVREGNIQYF	TGCGCCAGCAGCCCCGGGGTCAGGGAGGGGAACATTCAGTACTTC
TRBJ1-2	TRBD1	TRBV19	NA	CASSIVSGQGNHGYTF	TGTGCCAGTAGTATAGTTTCCGGACAGGGAAATCATGGCTACACCTTC
TRBJ2-2	NA	TRBV6-5	NA	CASSYWAGRTGELFF	TGTGCCAGCAGTTATTGGGCAGGGCGGACCGGGGAGCTGTTTTTT
TRBJ1-4	TRBD1	TRBV4-1	NA	CASSLRGSANEKLFF	TGCGCCAGCAGCCTCAGGGGGTCAGCTAATGAAAAACTGTTTTTT
TRBJ2-3	NA	TRBV14	once	CASSRADTQYF	TGTGCCAGCAGCCGGGCAGATACGCAGTATTTT
TRBJ2-5	TRBD1	TRBV27	NA	CASSWTGTEGTQYF	TGTGCCAGCAGCTGGACCGGGACAGAGGGGACCCAGTACTTC
TRBJ2-7	TRBD2	TRBV4-3	NA	CASSQGLGSSGSYEQYF	TGCGCCAGCAGCCAAGGACTGGGGTCTAGCGGGAGTTACGAGCAGTACTTC
TRBJ2-2	TRBD2	TRBV6-1	NA	CASSVTSGRKTGELFF	TGTGCCAGCAGTGTGACTAGCGGGAGAAAAACCGGGGAGCTGTTTTTT
TRBJ2-7	NA	TRBV15	NA	CATSRDLPALPYEQYF	TGTGCCACCAGCAGAGATTTACCAGCGTTACCGTACGAGCAGTACTTC
TRBJ2-1	NA	TRBV23-1	NA	CASSQSSSIEQFF	TGCGCCAGCAGTCAATCTAGTAGCATTGAGCAGTTCTTC
TRBJ1-5	NA	TRBV7-8	NA	CASSSHRQIGNQPQHF	TGTGCCAGCAGCTCCCACCGCCAGATAGGCAATCAGCCCCAGCATTTT
TRBJ2-3	TRBD2	TRBV5-4	NA	CASSFRREDPDTQYF	TGTGCCAGCAGCTTTCGGCGGGAGGACCCAGATACGCAGTATTTT
TRBJ1-4	TRBD1	TRBV10-3	NA	CAISERRTGGLVNEKLFF	TGTGCCATCAGTGAGCGAAGGACAGGGGGCCTCGTTAATGAAAAACTGTTTTTT
TRBJ2-3	NA	TRBV7-7	once	CASSLGRAGTDTQYF	TGTGCCAGCAGCTTAGGAAGGGCTGGCACAGATACGCAGTATTTT
TRBJ2-3	NA	TRBV5-1	NA	CASSPGSRTDTQYF	TGCGCCAGCAGCCCGGGGAGCCGGACGGATACGCAGTATTTT
TRBJ2-2	NA	TRBV27	NA	CASSRTGELFF	TGTGCCAGCAGCCGGACCGGGGAGCTGTTTTTT
TRBJ2-1	TRBD2	TRBV14	NA	CASSPAGGGRPNNEQFF	TGTGCCAGCAGCCCGGCGGGCGGCGGGAGGCCCAACAATGAGCAGTTCTTC
TRBJ2-2	NA	TRBV7-3	NA	CASSLTRSAIGELFF	TGTGCCAGCAGCTTAACTCGCTCAGCAATCGGGGAGCTGTTTTTT
TRBJ2-7	NA	TRBV6-1	NA	CASSEQQGGEQYF	TGTGCCAGCAGTGAACAACAGGGCGGCGAGCAGTACTTC
TRBJ2-6	NA	TRBV2	NA	CASSLSVSGANVLTF	TGTGCCAGCAGTCTGTCGGTCTCTGGGGCCAACGTCCTGACTTTC
TRBJ2-3	TRBD2	TRBV19	NA	CASRGDYTDTQYF	TGTGCCAGTAGAGGGGACTACACAGATACGCAGTATTTT
TRBJ2-4	NA	TRBV2	NA	CASSALRDIVKNIQYF	TGTGCCAGCAGTGCCCTTCGGGACATAGTCAAAAACATTCAGTACTTC
TRBJ2-2	NA	TRBV28	NA	CASSPPTTVGELFF	TGTGCCAGCAGTCCGCCGACTACCGTCGGGGAGCTGTTTTTT
TRBJ2-4	TRBD1	TRBV27	NA	CASSGTGTGKNIQYF	TGTGCCAGCAGCGGTACCGGGACAGGCAAAAACATTCAGTACTTC
TRBJ2-1	TRBD2	TRBV5-1	NA	CASSPLLAGADNEQFF	TGCGCCAGCAGCCCGCTACTAGCGGGAGCTGACAATGAGCAGTTCTTC
TRBJ1-2	TRBD1	TRBV7-9	NA	CASSLLGTGVVGYTF	TGTGCCAGCAGCTTATTGGGGACAGGGGTAGTCGGCTACACCTTC
TRBJ1-4	TRBD1	TRBV7-9	NA	CASSLTRDRAEKLFF	TGTGCCAGCAGCCTAACCCGGGACAGGGCTGAAAAACTGTTTTTT
TRBJ2-1	NA	TRBV29-1	NA	CSVWFPSVNEQFF	TGCAGCGTTTGGTTCCCTAGCGTCAATGAGCAGTTCTTC
TRBJ2-7	NA	TRBV28	once	CASKPVTTHYEQYF	TGTGCCAGCAAACCGGTGACAACACACTACGAGCAGTACTTC
TRBJ2-2	TRBD2	TRBV4-3	NA	CASGRELGTGELFF	TGCGCCAGCGGGCGGGAGTTGGGAACCGGGGAGCTGTTTTTT
TRBJ2-1	TRBD2	TRBV10-2	NA	CASMGTSGSNEQFF	TGCGCCAGCATGGGGACTAGCGGGAGCAATGAGCAGTTCTTC
TRBJ1-1	TRBD1	TRBV5-1	NA	CASSSWTGVPQAFF	TGCGCCAGCAGCTCATGGACAGGGGTCCCCCAAGCTTTCTTT
TRBJ1-5	NA	TRBV14	once	CASSSFGRSNQPQHF	TGTGCCAGCAGTTCTTTCGGTCGGAGCAATCAGCCCCAGCATTTT
TRBJ1-1	NA	TRBV28	NA	CASNPGTEAFF	TGTGCCAGCAACCCAGGGACTGAAGCTTTCTTT
TRBJ1-1	NA	TRBV28	NA	CASGGVGTEAFF	TGTGCTTCAGGCGGGGTAGGGACTGAAGCTTTCTTT
TRBJ1-1	NA	TRBV19	NA	CASSKGVGTEAFF	TGTGCCAGTAGTAAGGGGGTTGGCACTGAAGCTTTCTTT
TRBJ2-2	NA	TRBV5-1	NA	CASSLEDTGELFF	TGCGCCAGCAGCTTGGAAGACACCGGGGAGCTGTTTTTT
TRBJ2-6	NA	TRBV6-4	NA	CASSGYFGANVLTF	TGTGCCAGCAGTGGGTACTTTGGGGCCAACGTCCTGACTTTC
TRBJ2-7	TRBD1	TRBV7-6	NA	CASSLAGTGKTYEQYF	TGTGCCAGCAGCTTGGCCGGGACAGGCAAGACCTACGAGCAGTACTTC
TRBJ2-7	TRBD1	TRBV10-3	NA	CAIGGQGITEQYF	TGTGCCATTGGAGGACAGGGGATTACCGAGCAGTACTTC
TRBJ2-3	TRBD1	TRBV19	NA	CAISTGQGARVDTQYF	TGTGCCATCTCAACGGGACAGGGGGCAAGAGTAGATACGCAGTATTTT
TRBJ2-2	TRBD2	TRBV7-3	NA	CASSSDTPLAGGPAGELFF	TGTGCCAGCAGCTCCGACACACCGCTAGCGGGAGGGCCGGCCGGGGAGCTGTTTTTT
TRBJ2-7	NA	TRBV7-8	NA	CASRKQGGGLYEQYF	TGTGCCAGCAGAAAACAGGGTGGGGGTCTCTACGAGCAGTACTTC
TRBJ2-1	TRBD2	TRBV4-1	NA	CASSQDFSSGRYNEQFF	TGCGCCAGCAGCCAAGATTTTAGTAGCGGGAGATACAATGAGCAGTTCTTC